This T cell receptor beta chain was sequenced in a study of T cells in Graves' hyperthyroidism and ophthalmopathy. Study at large: Blood from the periphery was taken at initial diagnosis, before any treatment. Points from the study as a whole: The authors' 13 V-J model separated ophthalmopathy from stable hyperthyroidism.

The CDR3 spans 14 residues. Trimming removed 3 bases at V and 4 bases at J, with 12 bases between. Per germline, CDR1 LGHDT and CDR2 YNNKEL (reference sequence). Regions amplified from RNA transcripts were the TCR beta CDR3 regions. Initially, a first-round RT-PCR of the TCR CDR3 employed the HTBI primer set. TCRdb recomputed calls from the multiplex PCR reads with MiXCR, one row per CDR3 protein. The sample includes about 620,000 distinct CDR3 sequences, around 16% of them seen just once. This clonotype showed up many times. The antigen is not known. Aged 18 to 65, the patients had hyperthyroidism that was newly diagnosed and had lasted under 2 months. The PBMCs were sourced from fresh peripheral blood (more than 8.5 ml).

The material sequenced was blood. The receptor was isolated from a woman in her twenties or thirties with Graves' hyperthyroidism. V gene TRBV3-1 combines with J gene TRBJ1-1; D possibly corresponds to TRBD1 (5 bases). CDR3 nucleotides: TGTGCCAGCAGCCATTATCAGGGAGGCACTGAAGCTTTCTTT. Protein: CASSHYQGGTEAFF.